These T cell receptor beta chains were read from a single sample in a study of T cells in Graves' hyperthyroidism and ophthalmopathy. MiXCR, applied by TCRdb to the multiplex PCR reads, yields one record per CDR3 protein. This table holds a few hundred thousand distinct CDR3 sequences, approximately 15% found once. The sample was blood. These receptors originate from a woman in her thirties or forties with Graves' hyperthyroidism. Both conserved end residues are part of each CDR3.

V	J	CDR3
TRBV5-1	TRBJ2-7	CASKFRYEQYF
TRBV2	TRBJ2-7	CASSLSSGIGVYEQYF
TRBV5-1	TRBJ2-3	CASSPMDSSSTDTQYF
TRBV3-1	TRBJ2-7	CASSQGATGIYEQYF
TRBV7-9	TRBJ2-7	CASRLGHRSYEQYF
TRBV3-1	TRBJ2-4	CASSQDRSRGGIQYF
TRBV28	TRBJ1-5	CATEGQPQHF
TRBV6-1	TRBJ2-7	CASSSGQGFNEQYF
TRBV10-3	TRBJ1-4	CAISENRADEKLFF
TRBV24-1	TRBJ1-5	CATLGQRNQPQHF
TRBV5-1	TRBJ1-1	CASSLAQGTSNTEAFF
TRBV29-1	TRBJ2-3	CSDNRDSGTDTQYF
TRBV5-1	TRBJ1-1	CASSTDRAYTEAFF
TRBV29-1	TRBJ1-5	CSVGEDGQNQPQHF
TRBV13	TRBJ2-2	CASSAQTGGELFF
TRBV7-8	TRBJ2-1	CASSFRTGPFNRDEQFF
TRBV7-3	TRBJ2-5	CASSIGLAETQYF